These 27 T cell receptor beta chains were sequenced from one sample in a study of T cell responses to AZD1222 COVID-19 vaccine. Sequenced by immunoSEQ multiplex PCR; TCRdb stores in-frame clones only, minus some. The sample lists just under 75,000 clones, around 80% occurring once. Sequenced here: peripheral blood, sampled 28 days after the second AZD1222 dose. These receptor sequences come from an adult who received the AZD1222 COVID-19 vaccine.

The CDR3 DNA reads TGTGCCAGCAGACTACAAAGCTCTGGAAACACCATATATTTT. Residues: CASRLQSSGNTIYF. V usage is TRBV2 and J usage is TRBJ1-3; D not resolved. The germline V gene has CDR1 SNHLY and CDR2 FYNNEI. This CDR3 comprises 14 residues. Trimming pared 6 bases from V and 0 bases from J, leaving 9 bases between.

The chain recombines TRBV10-2 with TRBJ2-3, with 12 bases identical to TRBD2. This CDR3 is 14 amino acids long. With V trimmed by 8 bases and J by 3 bases, 3 bases remained unmatched. Germline V gene data show CDR1 as WSHSY and CDR2 as SAAADI. The CDR3 reads CASGTSGSTDTQYF. The CDR3 nucleotides are TGCGCCAGCGGGACTAGCGGGTCTACAGATACGCAGTATTTT.

The rearrangement links TRBV19 to TRBJ1-5; D is ambiguous. V lost 0 bases and J 5 bases, leaving 5 bases between the germline ends. There are 13 residues in the CDR3. Germline V gene sequence: CDR1 LNHDA, CDR2 SQIVND (reference sequence). The CDR3 region is CASSIDRDQPQHF. DNA for the CDR3: TGTGCCAGTAGTATAGATAGGGATCAGCCCCAGCATTTT.

This chain joins TRBV7-9 and TRBJ1-2; D is undetermined. V was pared by 5 bases and J by 2 bases, with 12 bases between. CDR3 length: 14 residues. The germline V gene encodes CDR1 SEHNR and CDR2 FQNEAQ (reference sequence). CDR3 sequence: CASSPTEENYGYTF. In DNA form, the CDR3 reads TGTGCCAGCAGCCCAACAGAGGAGAACTATGGCTACACCTTC.

This CDR3 is CASSVLGGTGYSGANVLTF. Written as DNA, the CDR3 is TGTGCCAGCAGCGTATTGGGGGGGACAGGTTACTCTGGGGCCAACGTCCTGACTTTC. This chain joins TRBV9 and TRBJ2-6, with D possibly matching TRBD1 (8 bases). The CDR3 totals 19 residues. The V end lost 1 base, the J end lost 0 bases, and 17 bases lay between the germline ends. Germline V gene lookup returns CDR1 SGDLS and CDR2 YYNGEE.

For the CDR3, the DNA is TGTGCCAGCAGTGCGGGACAGGGGAATCAGCCCCAGCATTTT. As protein: CASSAGQGNQPQHF. The gene calls are TRBV2 and TRBJ1-5, with TRBD1 matching 10 bases. With 4 bases clipped from V and 4 bases from J, the junction kept 1 base outside the gene matches. Germline lookup yields CDR1 SNHLY and CDR2 FYNNEI. The CDR3 length is 14 residues.

This chain links TRBV28 with TRBJ1-2, with 7 nucleotides matching TRBD1. The CDR3 consists of 14 residues. The trim removed 6 bases at V and 1 base at J, leaving 5 bases unmatched. CDR1 is MDHEN, CDR2 SYDVKM, per germline. The CDR3 DNA sequence: TGTGCCAGCAGCGGACAGGACCTTAACTATGGCTACACCTTC. It specifies CASSGQDLNYGYTF.

There are a few counts of this clone. The chain combines TRBV2 with TRBJ2-7; 8 nucleotides line up with TRBD2. Germline V gene data show CDR1 as SNHLY and CDR2 as FYNNEI. The CDR3 totals 14 residues. The junction had 7 bases not matched to a gene; V was cut back by 7 bases and J by 2 bases. DNA of the CDR3: TGTGCCAGCAATCCGGGCGGGGGGACCTACGAGCAGTACTTC. Residues: CASNPGGGTYEQYF. The full variable domain, its missing parts supplied by reference TRBV2 and TRBJ2-7, is EPEVTQTPSHQVTQMGQEVILRCVPISNHLYFYWYRQILGQKVEFLVSFYNNEISEKSEIFDDQFSVERPDGSNFTLKIRSTKLEDSAMYFCASNPGGGTYEQYFGPGTRLTVT.

On this clone itself: The same CDR3 can be traced to other DNA sequences in this sample. V usage is TRBV30 and J usage is TRBJ2-7; D is unresolved. V was cut by 0 bases and J by 4 bases, with 7 bases left in between. This CDR3 has 12 amino acids. Germline CDR1 reads GTSNPN; CDR2 reads SVGIG (reference sequence). CDR3 coding DNA: TGTGCCTGGAGTGTACAAGGGTACGAGCAGTACTTC. Translated: CAWSVQGYEQYF.

V and J are TRBV7-9 and TRBJ2-3, with 8 bases fitting TRBD2. The CDR3 contains 18 residues. V trimming: 0 bases; J trimming: 1 base; junction bases outside the gene matches: 9. Per the germline V gene, CDR1 is SEHNR and CDR2 is FQNEAQ (reference sequence). CDR3 in DNA: TGTGCCAGCAGCTTAGCGCGAACGGGGGGGTCTGGCACAGATACGCAGTATTTT. Translation: CASSLARTGGSGTDTQYF.

V is TRBV18 and J is TRBJ2-3; tentatively, D is TRBD2 (6 bases). The CDR3 consists of 17 residues. Germline CDR1 reads KGHSH; CDR2 reads LQKENI. Trimming pared 4 bases from V and 6 bases from J, leaving 23 bases between. CDR3 DNA: TGTGCCAGCTCACTGTCCCAAGCGGGCCCACCTTACGATACGCAGTATTTT. Translation: CASSLSQAGPPYDTQYF.

This clone appeared once. Its ends do not fully match the called genes, so a read error is possible. This chain's CDR3 is CASSQDASTGFGTKEVF. Written as DNA, the CDR3 is TGTGCCAGCAGCCAAGACGCTTCGACGGGATTCGGGACAAAGGAAGTCTTC. This rearrangement joins TRBV4-2 to TRBJ2-1; D might be TRBD1 (6 bases). The CDR3 has 17 residues. Germline-derived CDR1 and CDR2 are LGHNA and YNFKEQ.

The chain is built from TRBV2 and TRBJ2-7; 8 bases match TRBD2. The germline V gene encodes CDR1 SNHLY and CDR2 FYNNEI. The junction had 8 bases not matched to a gene; V was cut back by 4 bases and J by 6 bases. The CDR3 runs 14 residues. The CDR3 sequence: CASSVIAGIVEQYF. As DNA, the CDR3 is TGTGCCAGCAGTGTGATAGCGGGGATAGTCGAGCAGTACTTC.

This clone was seen just once. The V and J genes are TRBV9 and TRBJ2-3, with D perhaps being TRBD1 or TRBD2 (6 bases each). Germline values: CDR1 SGDLS, CDR2 YYNGEE. The CDR3 spans 16 residues. V gave up 2 bases and J gave up 1 base, with 14 bases separating them. The CDR3, as DNA: TGTGCCAGCAGCGTCCGCCCCGGGGGCGGCACAGATACGCAGTATTTT. Protein product: CASSVRPGGGTDTQYF.

The V and J genes are TRBV7-2 and TRBJ1-5, with D hard to call. This CDR3 has 14 residues. V lost 4 bases and J lost 0, with 7 bases in between. Per germline, CDR1 SGHTA and CDR2 FQGNSA. CDR3 amino acids: CASSYLSSNQPQHF. DNA for the CDR3: TGTGCCAGCAGCTATTTAAGTAGCAATCAGCCCCAGCATTTT. Using reference TRBV7-2 and TRBJ1-5 for the parts outside the CDR3, the full variable domain is GAGVSQSPSNKVTEKGKDVELRCDPISGHTALYWYRQSLGQGLEFLIYFQGNSAPDKSGLPSDRFSAERTGGSVSTLTIQRTQQEDSAVYLCASSYLSSNQPQHFGDGTRLSIL.

This clone has a handful of counts. The V and J genes are TRBV11-2 and TRBJ2-2, with no clear D. Germline V gene data show CDR1 as SGHAT and CDR2 as FQNNGV. Trimming removed 4 bases from V and 5 bases from J, with 11 bases in between. The CDR3 is 14 residues long. CDR3 in DNA: TGTGCCAGCAGCTCCCGCCGTATAACCGGGGAGCTGTTTTTT. The encoded protein is CASSSRRITGELFF.

The CDR3 spells CATSRARDGGKLFF. The CDR3 nucleotides read TGTGCCACCAGCAGAGCCAGGGACGGAGGAAAACTGTTTTTT. This chain links TRBV15 with TRBJ1-4; possibly TRBD1 for D (5 bases). CDR1 LNHNV and CDR2 YYDKDF come from the germline V gene (reference sequence). V lost 1 base, J lost 10 bases, and 13 bases lay in between. This CDR3 is built from 14 residues.

The genes are TRBV4-3 and TRBJ2-1; D uncertain. There are 12 residues in the CDR3. Germline lookup yields CDR1 LGHNA and CDR2 YSLEER. V lost 1 base and J 5 bases, leaving 3 bases between the germline ends. The CDR3 is CASSQGHNEQFF. DNA of the CDR3: TGCGCCAGCAGCCAAGGCCACAATGAGCAGTTCTTC.

V and J are TRBV7-9 and TRBJ2-7; 9 bases match TRBD1. The junction had 10 bases not matched to a gene; V was cut back by 4 bases and J by 3 bases. This CDR3 is 16 amino acids long. Germline CDR1 is SEHNR and CDR2 is FQNEAQ (reference sequence). The CDR3 sequence is CASSSGTGTGFYEQYF. The CDR3 nucleotides are TGTGCCAGCAGCTCTGGAACCGGGACAGGGTTCTACGAGCAGTACTTC.

The chain is built from TRBV18 and TRBJ1-6, with a possible D match to TRBD1 (6 bases). The CDR3 is 17 residues long. Germline-derived CDR1 and CDR2 are KGHSH and LQKENI. Trimming took off 2 bases at V and 7 bases at J, with 18 bases between the two ends. As DNA, the CDR3 is TGTGCCAGCTCACCAAATGAGAGGACAGACAGAAATTCACCCCTCCACTTT. This encodes CASSPNERTDRNSPLHF.

This chain joins TRBV28 and TRBJ2-3, with a possible D match to TRBD1 (5 bases). In germline, CDR1 is MDHEN, CDR2 SYDVKM. The CDR3 loop spans 14 amino acids. Deletions cut 2 bases from V and 5 bases from J, with 11 bases between. In nucleotides, the CDR3 is TGTGCCAGCAGTTTACAGGGATTCGGAGATACGCAGTATTTT. Residues: CASSLQGFGDTQYF.

This clone was detected only a few times. The chain has TRBV28 and TRBJ1-1; 10 nucleotides align to TRBD1. CDR3 length equals 14 residues. Germline V lookup: CDR1 MDHEN, CDR2 SYDVKM. The V gene end was trimmed by 5 bases and the J gene end by 5 bases; junction bases not matched to a gene: 5. The chain's CDR3 is CASSMTGGWTEAFF. As DNA, the CDR3 is TGTGCCAGCAGTATGACAGGGGGCTGGACTGAAGCTTTCTTT.

This clone is a singleton in its sample. The chain links TRBV28 to TRBJ2-3; tentatively, D is TRBD1 (5 bases). Trimming took off 3 bases at V and 2 bases at J, with 12 bases between the two ends. The CDR3 spans 15 residues. CDR1 and CDR2 from the germline V gene are MDHEN and SYDVKM. CDR3 nucleotides: TGTGCCAGCAGTTTTAGGACACCGACCACAGATACGCAGTATTTT. Its protein is CASSFRTPTTDTQYF.

J is TRBJ1-5 and V is TRBV7-9, with 7 bases aligning to TRBD1. The J segment lost 3 bases and the V segment lost 5 bases, leaving 4 bases of the junction unmatched. The CDR3 runs to 14 residues. CDR1 and CDR2 from the germline V gene are SEHNR and FQNEAQ (reference sequence). In DNA form, the CDR3 reads TGTGCCAGCAGCCCGACAGGGAACAATCAGCCCCAGCATTTT. The encoded protein is CASSPTGNNQPQHF.

This rearrangement joins TRBV6-2 or TRBV6-3 to TRBJ2-3; 11 bases agree with TRBD2. The CDR3 totals 17 residues. Germline CDR1 MNHEY, CDR2 SVGEGT. Losses at the gene ends were 4 bases for V and 5 bases for J; bases not matched to a gene: 11. CDR3 in amino acids: CASSSKTSGNAKDTQYF. The CDR3, as DNA: TGTGCCAGCAGTTCGAAGACTAGCGGGAATGCAAAAGATACGCAGTATTTT.

The chain recombines TRBV28 with TRBJ2-3; TRBD1 or TRBD2 may be the D gene (5 bases each). This CDR3 contains 14 residues. CDR1 is MDHEN and CDR2 is SYDVKM in the germline V gene. V was clipped by 6 bases and J by 2 bases, with 12 bases between them. The CDR3 sequence: CASRSSGTTDTQYF. In nucleotides, the CDR3 is TGTGCCAGCAGGTCCTCCGGGACCACAGATACGCAGTATTTT.

The chain couples TRBV28 to TRBJ2-1; 11 bases map to TRBD2. V gave up 8 bases and J gave up 3 bases; unmatched junction bases: 3. There are 14 residues in the CDR3. The germline CDR1 and CDR2 sequences are MDHEN and SYDVKM. This CDR3 reads CASLSGGVYNEQFF. The CDR3 coding sequence is TGTGCCAGCCTTAGCGGGGGGGTCTACAATGAGCAGTTCTTC.